The T cell receptor (beta chain) under discussion was sequenced for a study of lymphopenia after photon versus proton radiotherapy (dated by TCRdb to between 2018 and 2021). Looking at the study overall: The study compared the immunological effects of photon versus proton radiation therapy in patients with gastrointestinal tumors who developed high-grade lymphopenia. A cohort of about 22 patients with gastrointestinal tumors who received either photon or proton therapy and subsequently developed lymphopenia was included. The study aimed to characterize how the two radiation modalities differ in their impact on the immune system. Broader findings and caveats from the paper: Proton-treated patients stayed relatively stable during treatment, while photon-treated patients lost naive T cells and TCR diversity and gained effector/memory populations. Across the cohort, an inverse correlation was found between a larger post-nadir drop in TCR diversity and overall survival time among patients who died. The survival association was assessed only in patients who died, and the authors presented better survival with proton therapy as a possibility rather than a demonstrated result. After the lymphocyte count nadir, oligoclonal expansion, especially of CD8+ Temra cells, was observed in photon-treated repertoires, and the drop in diversity was driven by this expansion.

As encoded in the germline V gene, CDR1 is SGDLS while CDR2 is YYNGEE. V is pared back by 1 base and J by 4 bases, with 8 bases lying between the germline termini. The CDR3 runs 13 residues from the cysteine to the phenylalanine. This entry keeps only the CDR3 DNA: 39 bases, framed from base 1. A word on this clone: What this receptor recognizes is not known. The input lacks base qualities; no much larger clone sits a single base away.

The library was prepared using the immunoSEQ multiplex PCR assay. Alongside multiparametric flow cytometry, deep sequencing of rearranged TCR beta loci was used to profile the T cell repertoires. TCRdb mirrors the immuneACCESS table, restricted to in-frame sequences. Some clones are absent from its copies; in checked studies, under half trace to an unresolved V gene, and the reason for the others is unknown. In this sample the table shows 89,000 or so clones, around four fifths of which occur a single time. Under 1.5% of the sample comes from the top ten. The rearrangement joined TRBV9 to TRBJ2-5; no D gene is confidently identified. The material was peripheral blood, obtained from a patient treated with proton-based radiotherapy. This clonotype was sampled from a man between 60 and 75 years old with pancreatic cancer. Here the CDR3 is given as CASSVSVGETQYF. The DNA is TGTGCCAGCAGCGTATCTGTGGGAGAGACCCAGTACTTC. Extended through the reference TRBV9 and TRBJ2-5 proteins, this CDR3 yields the full variable domain: DSGVTQTPKHLITATGQRVTLRCSPRSGDLSVYWYQQSLDQGLQFLIQYYNGEERAKGNILERFSAQQFPDLHSELNLSSLELGDSALYFCASSVSVGETQYFGPGTRLLVL.